A selection of T cell receptor beta chains follows, all from one sample in a study of blood T cell repertoires in COVID-19. The table came from immunoSEQ multiplex PCR; TCRdb's copy has only in-frame clones and leaves some out. The table records under 250,000 clones, roughly 85% of them present only once. Sequencing input: PBMCs or T cells enriched from blood (not recorded which). The receptors were gathered from a woman aged 45-60 years who had been exposed to COVID-19. Each CDR3 is given with its conserved first and last residue. The D gene is left open where the match is weak. Part of the rows lack a size; the others show once, few, many or a class for expanded clones.

-	TRBV10-3	-	TRBJ1-3	CAISEWRGSGNTIYF	TGTGCCATCAGTGAGTGGCGGGGATCCGGAAACACCATATATTTT
-	TRBV7-2	-	TRBJ1-1	CASTEQPLNTEAFF	TGTGCCAGCACCGAACAGCCATTGAACACTGAAGCTTTCTTT
-	TRBV11-3	once	TRBJ2-2	CASSLFSNTGELFF	TGTGCCAGCAGCTTATTCTCTAACACCGGGGAGCTGTTTTTT
TRBD1	TRBV7-9	-	TRBJ2-1	CASSPRDSLNEQFF	TGTGCCAGCAGCCCCCGGGACAGCCTTAATGAGCAGTTCTTC
TRBD2	TRBV9	-	TRBJ2-3	CASSARLAGADTQYF	TGTGCCAGCAGCGCCCGACTAGCGGGCGCAGATACGCAGTATTTT
-	TRBV5-4	-	TRBJ2-1	CASSFGLTTFGVNEQFF	TGTGCCAGCAGCTTCGGTCTAACTACCTTCGGAGTGAATGAGCAGTTCTTC
-	TRBV6-5	-	TRBJ1-5	CASSKGRQQHQPQHF	TGTGCCAGCAGTAAGGGGCGACAGCAGCATCAGCCCCAGCATTTT
-	TRBV7-9	-	TRBJ1-1	CASSGTGYTEAFF	TGTGCCAGCAGCGGAACAGGGTACACTGAAGCTTTCTTT
-	TRBV28	-	TRBJ2-3	CASREASTDTQYF	TGTGCCAGCAGGGAGGCGAGCACAGATACGCAGTATTTT
-	TRBV6-2/TRBV6-3	-	TRBJ2-2	CASSYSDLYRDTGELFF	TGTGCCAGCAGTTACTCGGACTTATACCGGGACACCGGGGAGCTGTTTTTT
TRBD1	TRBV5-5	-	TRBJ1-2	CASSLTPGDRGHGYTF	TGTGCCAGCAGCTTGACGCCTGGGGACAGGGGGCACGGCTACACCTTC
-	TRBV24-1	few	TRBJ2-5	CATSVGGQETQYF	TGTGCCACCAGTGTCGGAGGGCAAGAGACCCAGTACTTC
-	TRBV19	-	TRBJ2-7	CASSMGTSYEQYF	TGTGCCAGTAGTATGGGGACATCCTACGAGCAGTACTTC
TRBD1	TRBV30	-	TRBJ1-5	CAWSAGQGLNQPQHF	TGTGCCTGGAGTGCGGGACAGGGACTTAATCAGCCCCAGCATTTT
TRBD2	TRBV5-1	-	TRBJ2-3	CASSSSGVTDTQYF	TGCGCCAGCAGCTCTAGCGGGGTGACAGATACGCAGTATTTT
-	TRBV5-1	-	TRBJ1-1	CASSLWGPVNTEAFF	TGCGCCAGCAGCTTGTGGGGCCCGGTGAACACTGAAGCTTTCTTT
-	TRBV2	-	TRBJ2-3	CAIRVEGTDTQYF	TGTGCCATCCGGGTTGAGGGCACAGATACGCAGTATTTT
-	TRBV30	-	TRBJ1-3	CAWRGRDTIYF	TGTGCCTGGAGGGGTCGGGACACCATATATTTT
-	TRBV7-8	-	TRBJ2-6	CASSTRFGGANVLTF	TGTGCCAGCAGCACGAGGTTCGGTGGGGCCAACGTCCTGACTTTC
TRBD2	TRBV5-1	once	TRBJ2-3	CASSLEGGGARDTQYF	TGCGCCAGCAGCTTGGAAGGCGGGGGGGCGAGAGATACGCAGTATTTT
TRBD1	TRBV19	-	TRBJ2-3	CASSIGQGAGGEVNTQYF	TGTGCCAGTAGTATAGGTCAGGGGGCAGGGGGCGAAGTGAATACGCAGTATTTT
-	TRBV3-1/TRBV3-2	few	TRBJ1-2	CASSRATDRYYGYTF	TGTGCCAGCAGCCGGGCGACCGACAGGTACTATGGCTACACCTTC
-	TRBV12-3/TRBV12-4	-	TRBJ1-1	CASTIQLKAFF	TGTGCCAGCACCATACAATTAAAAGCTTTCTTT
TRBD1	TRBV2	-	TRBJ1-6	CASSPDRESPLHF	TGTGCCAGCAGTCCGGACAGGGAGTCACCCCTCCACTTT
TRBD1	TRBV7-9	-	TRBJ2-5	CASSLAIGYYRGKETQYF	TGTGCCAGCAGCTTAGCCATCGGCTACTACAGGGGGAAAGAGACCCAGTACTTC
TRBD1	TRBV7-8	many	TRBJ2-3	CASSLRGGPTDTQYF	TGTGCCAGCAGCTTAAGAGGGGGCCCTACAGATACGCAGTATTTT
-	TRBV6-5	-	TRBJ2-3	CASSYSPFTGTQYF	TGTGCCAGCAGTTACTCCCCTTTCACGGGTACGCAGTATTTT
-	TRBV6-6	-	TRBJ2-3	CASSFQGDTQYF	TGTGCCAGCAGTTTTCAGGGCGATACGCAGTATTTT
-	TRBV5-8	-	TRBJ2-1	CATGIRGSYNEQFF	TGTGCCACGGGAATCCGGGGGAGCTACAATGAGCAGTTCTTC
-	TRBV3-1/TRBV3-2	-	TRBJ2-1	CASSQPTAISYNEQFF	TGTGCCAGCAGCCAACCGACAGCTATATCCTACAATGAGCAGTTCTTC
TRBD1	TRBV5-1	few	TRBJ1-2	CASSTSGGAYGYTF	TGCGCCAGCAGCACCTCAGGGGGCGCGTATGGCTACACCTTC
-	TRBV5-5	-	TRBJ2-7	CASSLGPTGSYEQYF	TGTGCCAGCAGCCTCGGGCCCACAGGGTCCTACGAGCAGTACTTC
TRBD1	TRBV30	many	TRBJ1-1	CAWSGAGGTEAFF	TGTGCCTGGAGTGGGGCAGGGGGCACTGAAGCTTTCTTT
-	TRBV19	once	TRBJ2-7	CASSIGQRNEQYF	TGTGCCAGTAGTATCGGACAGCGCAACGAGCAGTACTTC
-	TRBV3-1/TRBV3-2	once	TRBJ2-1	CASSPRGLGGYDNEQFF	TGTGCCAGCAGCCCGCGAGGCCTGGGCGGGTATGACAATGAGCAGTTCTTC
TRBD2	TRBV28	-	TRBJ2-3	CASSFPSLAGVTSTDTQYF	TGTGCCAGCAGTTTCCCATCCCTCGCGGGGGTTACTAGCACAGATACGCAGTATTTT
-	TRBV7-6	-	TRBJ1-1	CASTRNQGMNTEAFF	TGTGCCAGCACCCGAAACCAGGGAATGAACACTGAAGCTTTCTTT
-	TRBV19	-	TRBJ1-1	CASTRTVPNTEAFF	TGTGCCAGTACCCGCACGGTCCCGAACACTGAAGCTTTCTTT
-	TRBV27	-	TRBJ1-6	CASSHRGSNSPLHF	TGTGCCAGCAGTCACCGAGGGAGTAATTCACCCCTCCACTTT
TRBD2	TRBV7-2	-	TRBJ2-2	CASQPGTSYSGELFF	TGTGCCAGTCAGCCCGGGACTAGCTACTCCGGGGAGCTGTTTTTT